This T cell receptor beta chain is from a study of blood T cell repertoires in COVID-19. The wider study: Samples came from the United States, Italy and Spain, spanning acute and convalescent COVID-19.

In the original analysis: Estimation of nucleated cell counts was performed using reference gene primer amplification. Sequencing was performed with immunoSEQ multiplex PCR; in TCRdb, only in-frame clones are kept and a portion is missing. The V and J calls and the clone size are those of that table, but D and trimming were determined from the DNA. The sample lists 100,000 to 150,000 clones; 60% to 80% were seen once. There are 14 residues in the CDR3. Germline V CDR1 and CDR2: SGHAT, FQNNGV. V lost 11 bases to trimming and J lost 6 bases; unmatched junction nucleotides: 10. The Seattle site enrolled patients during active infection and followed them longitudinally.

The material sequenced was peripheral blood. This receptor was identified in an elderly man with COVID-19, enrolled during active disease. The genes are TRBV11-2 and TRBJ2-2, with 9 bases identical to TRBD2. The CDR3 sequence is CAAQAGGVAGELFF. The DNA of the CDR3 is TGTGCCGCCCAAGCGGGAGGAGTGGCCGGGGAGCTGTTTTTT.